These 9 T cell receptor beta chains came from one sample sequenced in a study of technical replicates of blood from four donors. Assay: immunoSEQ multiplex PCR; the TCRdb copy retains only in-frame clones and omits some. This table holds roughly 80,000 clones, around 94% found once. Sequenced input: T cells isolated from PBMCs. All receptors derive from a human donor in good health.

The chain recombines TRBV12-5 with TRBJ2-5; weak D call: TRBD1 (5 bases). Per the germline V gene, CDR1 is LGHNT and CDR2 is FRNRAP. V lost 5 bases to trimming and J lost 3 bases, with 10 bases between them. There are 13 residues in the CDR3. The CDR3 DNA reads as TGTGCTAGTGGTAACAGGTTAGAAGAGACCCAGTACTTC. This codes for CASGNRLEETQYF.

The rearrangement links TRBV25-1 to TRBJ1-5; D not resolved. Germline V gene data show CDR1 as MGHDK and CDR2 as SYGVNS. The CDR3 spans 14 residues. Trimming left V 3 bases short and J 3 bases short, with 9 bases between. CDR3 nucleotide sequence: TGTGCCAGCAGTGATTACGACATCAATCAGCCCCAGCATTTT. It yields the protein CASSDYDINQPQHF. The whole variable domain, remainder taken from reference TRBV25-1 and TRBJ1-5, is EADIYQTPRYLVIGTGKKITLECSQTMGHDKMYWYQQDPGMELHLIHYSYGVNSTEKGDLSSESTVSRIRTEHFPLTLESARPSHTSQYLCASSDYDINQPQHFGDGTRLSIL.

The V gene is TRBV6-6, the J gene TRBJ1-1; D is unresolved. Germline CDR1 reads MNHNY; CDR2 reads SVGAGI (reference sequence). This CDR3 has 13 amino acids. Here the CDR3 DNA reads TGTGCTTGTAAAGGAGGCATGAACACTGAAGCTTTCTTT. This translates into CACKGGMNTEAFF.

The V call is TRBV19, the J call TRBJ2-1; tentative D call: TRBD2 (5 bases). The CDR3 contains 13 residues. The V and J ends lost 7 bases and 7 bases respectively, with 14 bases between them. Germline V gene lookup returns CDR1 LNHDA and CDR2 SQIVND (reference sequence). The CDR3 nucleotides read TGTGCCAGTACGCCTGCGGGCTATAATGAGCAGTTCTTC. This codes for CASTPAGYNEQFF.

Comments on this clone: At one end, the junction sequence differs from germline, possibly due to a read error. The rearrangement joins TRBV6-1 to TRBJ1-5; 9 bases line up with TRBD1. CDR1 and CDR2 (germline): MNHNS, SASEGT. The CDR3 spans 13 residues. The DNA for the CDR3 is TGTGCCGGCAGGACAGGGGGCAATCAGCCCCAGCATTTT. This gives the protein CAGRTGGNQPQHF.

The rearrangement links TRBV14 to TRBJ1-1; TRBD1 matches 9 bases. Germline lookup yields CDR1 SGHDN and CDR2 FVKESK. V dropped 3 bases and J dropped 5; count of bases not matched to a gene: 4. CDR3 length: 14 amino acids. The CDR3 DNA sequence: TGTGCCAGCAGCCACGCGACAGGGGGGACTGAAGCTTTCTTT. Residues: CASSHATGGTEAFF.

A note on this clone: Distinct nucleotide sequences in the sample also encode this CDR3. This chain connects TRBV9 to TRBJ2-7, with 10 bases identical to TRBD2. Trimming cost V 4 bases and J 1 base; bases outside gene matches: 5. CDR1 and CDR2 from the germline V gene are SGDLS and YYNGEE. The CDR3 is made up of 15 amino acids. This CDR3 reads CASSPRTSGSYEQYF. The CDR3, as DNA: TGTGCCAGCAGCCCCCGGACTAGCGGATCCTACGAGCAGTACTTC.

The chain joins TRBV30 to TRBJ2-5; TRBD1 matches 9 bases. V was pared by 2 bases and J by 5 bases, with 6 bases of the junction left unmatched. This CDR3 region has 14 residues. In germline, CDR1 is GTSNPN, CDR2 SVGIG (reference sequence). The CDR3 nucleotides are TGTGCCTGGAGTAAGGGACAGGGTTACGAGACCCAGTACTTC. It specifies CAWSKGQGYETQYF.

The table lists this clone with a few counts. CDR3 in DNA: TGTGCCAGCACCCAGGGTTTCACTGAAGCTTTCTTT. Translated, it gives CASTQGFTEAFF. This sequence joins TRBV25-1 and TRBJ1-1, with D maybe TRBD1 (5 bases). This CDR3 is built from 12 residues. In germline, CDR1 is MGHDK, CDR2 SYGVNS. Trimming left V 7 bases short and J 4 bases short, with 10 bases between.